The 9 T cell receptor beta chains below come from one sample, sequenced in a study of blood T cell repertoires in COVID-19. Generated by immunoSEQ multiplex PCR, the TCRdb table keeps only in-frame clones and is missing some. The table shows some 220,000 clones, with about 85% occurring only once. The sequenced sample was peripheral blood. The receptors here all came from a woman aged 18-35 years who had recovered from COVID-19.

This chain links TRBV19 with TRBJ1-5; 7 positions agree with TRBD1. The V gene's germline CDR1 is LNHDA and CDR2 SQIVND (reference sequence). V gave up 5 bases and J gave up 7 bases; unmatched junction bases: 14. This CDR3 has 16 residues. Here the CDR3 DNA reads TGTGCCAGTAGTCCACCGATGAGGGGGCTTGGACAGCCCCAGCATTTT. Its translation: CASSPPMRGLGQPQHF.

V is TRBV24-1 and J is TRBJ2-7, with 9 bases lining up with TRBD1. The CDR3 has 14 amino acids. Trimming took 5 bases from V and 1 from J; bases not matched to a gene: 2. Germline V gene data show CDR1 as KGHDR and CDR2 as SFDVKD. DNA for the CDR3: TGTGCCACCAGTGCTGGGACAGGGTCCTACGAGCAGTACTTC. Translating it yields CATSAGTGSYEQYF.

The rearrangement joins TRBV5-4 to TRBJ2-1; D perhaps matches TRBD1 (6 bases). In germline, CDR1 is SGHNT, CDR2 YYREEE (reference sequence). V lost 7 bases and J 9 bases, leaving 11 bases between the germline ends. This CDR3 spans 11 amino acids. The CDR3 is CASVRGGEQFF. As DNA, the CDR3 is TGTGCCAGCGTCAGGGGTGGTGAGCAGTTCTTC.

V and J are TRBV7-2 and TRBJ2-7, with 13 positions matching TRBD2. With V trimmed by 1 base and J by 6 bases, 0 bases remained unmatched. Germline V lookup: CDR1 SGHTA, CDR2 FQGNSA. The CDR3 contains 14 residues. CDR3 loop: CASSLGTSGSEQYF. CDR3 bases: TGTGCCAGCAGCTTAGGGACTAGCGGGAGCGAGCAGTACTTC.

The chain recombines TRBV19 with TRBJ1-5, with a tentative D call TRBD1 (6 bases). Trimming pared 3 bases from V and 1 base from J, leaving 13 bases between. There are 16 residues in the CDR3. Per germline, CDR1 LNHDA and CDR2 SQIVND (reference sequence). The CDR3 reads CASSMVTGQSNQPQHF. CDR3 bases: TGTGCCAGTAGTATGGTCACGGGACAAAGCAATCAGCCCCAGCATTTT.

J is TRBJ2-1 and V is TRBV5-5; D unclear. Trimming pared 0 bases from V and 7 bases from J, leaving 5 bases between. Germline values: CDR1 SGHKS, CDR2 YYEKEE (reference sequence). The CDR3 spans 12 residues. In DNA, the CDR3 is TGTGCCAGCAGCTTGGTTAATAATGAGCAGTTCTTC. Amino acid sequence: CASSLVNNEQFF.

The CDR3 sequence is CASSQDSQSNYGYTF. CDR3 DNA sequence: TGCGCCAGCAGCCAAGATTCACAGAGTAACTATGGCTACACCTTC. The V gene is TRBV4-3, the J gene TRBJ1-2, with D hard to call. CDR3 length: 15 residues. Germline CDR1 reads LGHNA; CDR2 reads YSLEER. Trimming took 0 bases from V and 1 from J, leaving 9 bases between them.

This chain connects TRBV7-2 to TRBJ2-7, with 9 bases identical to TRBD1. From germline, CDR1 is SGHTA and CDR2 FQGNSA. V was pared by 5 bases and J by 1 base, with 3 bases of the junction left unmatched. CDR3 length: 14 residues. In DNA form, the CDR3 reads TGTGCCAGCAGCCGCGGGACAGGGTCCTACGAGCAGTACTTC. It translates to CASSRGTGSYEQYF.

The CDR3 loop reads CAISGGTSGNQETQYF. The CDR3 coding sequence is TGTGCCATCAGTGGAGGGACTAGCGGGAATCAAGAGACCCAGTACTTC. The chain couples TRBV10-3 to TRBJ2-5, with TRBD2 matching 13 bases. Germline lookup yields CDR1 ENHRY and CDR2 SYGVKD. V was clipped by 4 bases and J by 2 bases; unmatched bases: 4. The CDR3 consists of 16 residues.